The subject of this entry is one T cell receptor beta chain. Distinct nucleotide sequences in the sample also encode this CDR3. Profiling relied on immunoSEQ multiplex PCR, and the TCRdb table lists in-frame clones only, not all of them. The data contain roughly 54,000 clones, around three quarters of them singletons. These data originate in a study of memory CD4+ T cells and cytomegalovirus serostatus. The sort gate was single viable CD3+CD4+CD8-CD45RO+ cells for memory CD4+ T cells. Germline trimming cut 0 bases from V and 2 bases from J; bases unmatched to any gene: 3. Germline CDR1 and CDR2: SGDLS and YYNGEE. CDR3 length equals 15 residues.

The source material was memory CD4+ T cells from blood. The V gene is TRBV9, the J gene TRBJ2-7; the match to TRBD2 covers 9 bases. The sequence came from an adult in good health and CMV-seronegative. CDR3: CASSVGAGGTYEQYF. The CDR3 DNA reads TGTGCCAGCAGCGTAGGAGCGGGAGGTACCTACGAGCAGTACTTC.